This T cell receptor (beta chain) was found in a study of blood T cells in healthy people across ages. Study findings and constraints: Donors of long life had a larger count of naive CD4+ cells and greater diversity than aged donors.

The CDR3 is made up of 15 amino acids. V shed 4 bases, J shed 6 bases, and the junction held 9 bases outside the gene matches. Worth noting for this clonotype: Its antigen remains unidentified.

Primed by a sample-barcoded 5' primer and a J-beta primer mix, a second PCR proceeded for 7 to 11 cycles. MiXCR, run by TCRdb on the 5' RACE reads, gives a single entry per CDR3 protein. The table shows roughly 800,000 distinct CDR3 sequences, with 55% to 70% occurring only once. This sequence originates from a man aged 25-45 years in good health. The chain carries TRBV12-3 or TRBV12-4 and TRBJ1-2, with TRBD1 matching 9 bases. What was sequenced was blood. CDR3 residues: CASSSPGQGKDGYTF. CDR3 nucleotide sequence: TGTGCCAGCAGTTCCCCGGGACAGGGAAAGGATGGCTACACCTTC.